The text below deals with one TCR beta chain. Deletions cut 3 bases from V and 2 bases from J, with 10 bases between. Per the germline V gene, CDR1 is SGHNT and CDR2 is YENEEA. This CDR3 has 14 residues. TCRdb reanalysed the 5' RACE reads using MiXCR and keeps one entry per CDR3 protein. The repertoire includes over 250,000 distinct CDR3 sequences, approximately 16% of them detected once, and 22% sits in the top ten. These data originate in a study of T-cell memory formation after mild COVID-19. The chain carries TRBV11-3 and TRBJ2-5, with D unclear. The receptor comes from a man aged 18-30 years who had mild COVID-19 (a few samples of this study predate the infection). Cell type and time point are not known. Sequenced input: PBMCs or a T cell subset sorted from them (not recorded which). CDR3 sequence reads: CASSFFTPQETQYF. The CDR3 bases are TGTGCCAGCAGCTTCTTCACACCTCAAGAGACCCAGTACTTC.